These 17 T cell receptor beta chains share one sample of origin, sequenced in a study of response to subunit inactivated influenza vaccine. TCRdb analysed the RT-PCR reads with MiXCR anew, one entry per CDR3 protein. The data show around 470,000 distinct CDR3 sequences, with 6.5% to 8% seen just once and 13% held by the top ten. The source was PBMCs from blood, collected less than 30 months after vaccination. Receptors were obtained from a man aged 45 to 70 who received an inactivated influenza vaccine.

This clonotype was counted at least ten times. J is TRBJ2-7 and V is TRBV12-3 or TRBV12-4; 11 nucleotides agree with TRBD1. V was pared by 3 bases and J by 5 bases, with 6 bases of the junction left unmatched. This CDR3 comprises 15 residues. The CDR3 region is CASSFWDRGFHEQYF. The DNA of the CDR3 is TGTGCCAGCAGTTTTTGGGACAGGGGGTTCCACGAGCAGTACTTC.

This clonotype was seen a handful of times. The chain couples TRBV12-3 or TRBV12-4 to TRBJ2-5; possible D gene TRBD1, 5 bases. This CDR3 is 13 amino acids long. The germline V and J ends were trimmed by 4 bases and 4 bases, with 10 bases remaining between them. The CDR3 spells CASSWGQGETQYF. CDR3 in DNA: TGTGCCAGCAGTTGGGGCCAGGGAGAGACCCAGTACTTC.

This clonotype was seen only a few times. This sequence joins TRBV20-1 and TRBJ2-7; tentatively, D is TRBD2 (5 bases). This CDR3 region has 15 residues. V was clipped by 6 bases and J by 0 bases, with 18 bases between them. The V gene's germline CDR1 is DFQATT and CDR2 SNEGSKA (reference sequence). The CDR3 protein is CSASKSQRSSYEQYF. The CDR3 DNA sequence: TGCAGTGCCTCGAAAAGCCAGCGGTCCTCCTACGAGCAGTACTTC.

This clonotype was found a few times. The chain uses TRBV7-9 and TRBJ2-4, with a possible D match to TRBD1 (5 bases). From germline, CDR1 is SEHNR and CDR2 FQNEAQ (reference sequence). The CDR3 has 17 residues. V was trimmed by 3 bases and J by 4 bases, leaving 19 bases between them. DNA of the CDR3: TGTGCCAGCAGCTTCCAAGGGATCTCCAGGGCAAAAAACATTCAGTACTTC. It specifies CASSFQGISRAKNIQYF.

This clonotype was observed a few times. The V gene is TRBV12-3 or TRBV12-4, the J gene TRBJ2-1, with TRBD2 matching 15 bases. The CDR3 has 21 amino acids. J gave up 7 bases and V 4 bases, and 20 bases lay outside the gene matches. CDR3 DNA sequence: TGTGCCAGCAGTTGGGGACAGGGGAGGACTAGCGGGAGGGCCCTTAGAAATGAGCAGTTCTTC. Protein sequence: CASSWGQGRTSGRALRNEQFF.

This clonotype was counted a few times. The V and J genes are TRBV20-1 and TRBJ2-5; D is unclear. Germline V gene data show CDR1 as DFQATT and CDR2 as SNEGSKA (reference sequence). V was clipped by 2 bases and J by 7 bases, with 17 bases between them. This CDR3 region has 14 residues. The CDR3 sequence: CSARPGLRVGTQYF. CDR3 nucleotide sequence: TGCAGTGCTAGACCGGGCCTCCGAGTGGGGACCCAGTACTTC.

On this clonotype: The junction does not match germline at one end; this may be a read error. The chain recombines TRBV5-6 with TRBJ2-2; unclear D gene. Germline-derived CDR1 and CDR2 are SGHDT and YYEEEE. The CDR3 sequence is 17 residues long. The CDR3 bases are TGTGCCAGCAGCTTGGATCTGGCAGAGAACTCGCCCGGAGAGCTGTTTTTT. It specifies CASSLDLAENSPGELFF.

The rearrangement uses TRBV20-1 and TRBJ2-7; D perhaps matches TRBD2 (6 bases). V lost 3 bases and J lost 3, with 12 bases in between. Germline lookup yields CDR1 DFQATT and CDR2 SNEGSKA (reference sequence). The CDR3 extends over 13 amino acids. The chain's CDR3 is CSASRTSSYEQYF. Here the CDR3 DNA reads TGCAGTGCTAGCAGAACTAGCAGCTACGAGCAGTACTTC.

This clonotype was observed a few times. This rearrangement joins TRBV15 to TRBJ2-7; 10 nucleotides line up with TRBD1. The CDR3 contains 14 residues. Germline loops: CDR1 LNHNV, CDR2 YYDKDF (reference sequence). J was trimmed by 7 bases and V by 4 bases; bases with no gene match: 7. As DNA, the CDR3 is TGTGCCACCAGCACCCGGACAGGGGGGAGTGAGCAGTACTTC. Translated: CATSTRTGGSEQYF. Looking up the rest from reference TRBV15 and TRBJ2-7 gives the full variable domain: DAMVIQNPRYQVTQFGKPVTLSCSQTLNHNVMYWYQQKSSQAPKLLFHYYDKDFNNEADTPDNFQSRRPNTSFCFLDIRSPGLGDTAMYLCATSTRTGGSEQYFGPGTRLTVT.

This clonotype was found a few times. The chain uses TRBV7-2 and TRBJ2-1; 9 bases are a match to TRBD2. Germline assignment: CDR1 SGHTA and CDR2 FQGNSA. The CDR3 runs to 14 residues. V lost 7 bases, J lost 6 bases, and 7 bases stayed unmatched. The CDR3 sequence: CASNPGLAINEQFF. The CDR3, as DNA: TGTGCCAGCAACCCGGGACTAGCAATCAATGAGCAGTTCTTC.

The table lists this clonotype with a few counts. This rearrangement joins TRBV20-1 to TRBJ2-1, with TRBD2 matching over 9 bases. In germline, CDR1 is DFQATT, CDR2 SNEGSKA (reference sequence). This CDR3 has 15 amino acids. V dropped 3 bases and J dropped 5; count of bases not matched to a gene: 8. CDR3 nucleotide sequence: TGCAGTGCTAGTCCCTGGGTAGCGGGGGACAATGAGCAGTTCTTC. Translating it yields CSASPWVAGDNEQFF.

This clonotype appeared a few times. V gene TRBV28 combines with J gene TRBJ2-3, with 7 bases that match TRBD2. Germline loops: CDR1 MDHEN, CDR2 SYDVKM. The CDR3 runs to 18 residues. The J segment lost 5 bases and the V segment lost 1 base, leaving 15 bases of the junction unmatched. CDR3 DNA: TGTGCCAGCAGTTTATCCTGCGGGAGCAATCTCTTGGGAGATACGCAGTATTTT. This gives the protein CASSLSCGSNLLGDTQYF.

The table lists this clonotype with a few counts. The chain uses TRBV21-1 and TRBJ1-1; TRBD1 is the table's D call, not checked against the DNA. TRBV21-1 is a listed pseudogene. The CDR3 totals 14 residues. The CDR3 nucleotides read TGTGCCAGCAGAAGACAGGAGTTGAACACTGAAGCTTTCTTT. Encoded protein: CASRRQELNTEAFF.

There are a few counts of this clonotype. The chain has TRBV12-3 or TRBV12-4 and TRBJ1-3; D unclear. CDR3 length: 14 residues. Trimming took off 5 bases at V and 7 bases at J, with 15 bases between the two ends. As DNA, the CDR3 is TGTGCCAGCAGTCCCCCGGTCTACCGCAACACCATATATTTT. It codes for CASSPPVYRNTIYF.

The V gene is TRBV20-1, the J gene TRBJ2-3, with a weak D call TRBD1 (5 bases). Trimming pared 0 bases from V and 6 bases from J, leaving 16 bases between. The CDR3 has 15 residues. Germline-derived CDR1 and CDR2 are DFQATT and SNEGSKA (reference sequence). The CDR3 here is CSARDRGSPTDTQYF. CDR3 in DNA: TGCAGTGCTAGAGATAGGGGTAGCCCCACGGATACGCAGTATTTT.

This clonotype was counted once. V and J are TRBV4-2 and TRBJ2-7, with 12 bases identical to TRBD2. Germline CDR1 is LGHNA and CDR2 is YNFKEQ. The trim removed 4 bases at V and 2 bases at J, leaving 6 bases unmatched. This CDR3 is 16 amino acids long. CDR3 loop: CASSLGWTSGTYEQYF. The CDR3 DNA reads as TGTGCCAGCAGCCTGGGATGGACTAGCGGGACCTACGAGCAGTACTTC.

There are a few counts of this clonotype. This chain links TRBV5-1 with TRBJ2-7; 8 bases match TRBD2. The CDR3 is 16 residues long. Looked up from germline, CDR1 is SGHRS and CDR2 is YFSETQ. With V trimmed by 1 base and J by 3 bases, 9 bases remained unmatched. In DNA form, the CDR3 reads TGCGCCAGCAGCTTGTTGCCGGGACTAGGACTCTACGAGCAGTACTTC. As protein: CASSLLPGLGLYEQYF.